The following is a TCR beta chain sequence with its context. The CDR3 covers 16 residues. V was shortened by 2 bases and J by 5 bases, with 14 bases between the two germline ends. Germline V gives CDR1 SGHRS, CDR2 YFSETQ. This sample is drawn from a study of blood T cell repertoires in COVID-19. Turning to the study itself: Some COVID-19 samples were acute and others convalescent; all came from the United States, Italy and Spain. From T cells, B-cell-depleted T cells, or PBMCs came the material, which was cDNA or gDNA.

Original processing notes: By means of reference gene primer amplification, nucleated cell counts were estimated. Profiling relied on immunoSEQ multiplex PCR, and the TCRdb table lists in-frame clones only, not all of them. V, J and clone size are taken as reported in that table, and D and trimming were inferred from the DNA itself. The sample includes 35,000 to 45,000 clones, 88% of them seen just once. Sequenced input: peripheral blood. The rearrangement uses TRBV5-1 and TRBJ1-6; D unresolved. The clonotype was recovered from a human donor in a cohort sampled during active COVID-19. The CDR3 loop is CASSFARVGDNSPLHF. DNA of the CDR3: TGCGCCAGCAGCTTTGCGAGGGTGGGTGATAATTCACCCCTCCACTTT.